This TCR beta chain came from a study of T cell repertoires in cytomegalovirus infection. Study background: Both recently identified HLA-C-restricted and well-studied HLA-B-restricted CMV epitopes were used in the study.

From the reads, TCRdb called clonotypes with MiXCR, one entry per CDR3 protein. Here the sample spans under 50,000 distinct CDR3 sequences, 20% to 25% being singletons. This clonotype was observed a few times. Its antigen is undetermined. The CDR3 covers 15 residues. The trim removed 5 bases at V and 4 bases at J, leaving 9 bases unmatched. This material consisted of CD8+ T cells from cultured PBMCs, taken from culture after CMV antigen stimulation. V usage is TRBV12-3 or TRBV12-4 and J usage is TRBJ2-3; 7 bases line up with TRBD2. This TCR was recovered from a human donor in good health (CMV status not recorded). Some clones in this sample may be carry-over from other donors' samples. The CDR3 loop is CASSDRGRGSDTQYF. The CDR3 DNA reads TGTGCCAGCAGTGATCGCGGGAGAGGTTCAGATACGCAGTATTTT.